These T cell receptor beta chains were read from a single sample in a study of CD8+ T cells in alopecia areata. The data were produced by immunoSEQ multiplex PCR, yet TCRdb's version contains in-frame clones alone and is incomplete. The table shows around 270,000 clones, with roughly 64% occurring only once. The source was CD4+ T cells sorted from blood, collected at week 24, from a patient treated with tofacitinib. The receptors shown here come from a human donor with alopecia areata. Each CDR3 is given with its conserved first and last residue. The order of the fields is D gene, clone size, V gene, J gene, CDR3 DNA, CDR3 protein. D genes are given only for firm matches. Clone size is given for some rows only: seen once, a few or many times, or a class if the clone is expanded.

NA	NA	TRBV30	TRBJ2-5	TGTGCCTGGTCAGTTCGGGGACGGCTCCAAGAGACCCAGTACTTC	CAWSVRGRLQETQYF
NA	NA	TRBV18	TRBJ1-1	TGTGCCAGCTCACCCAACGCCGACACTGAAGCTTTCTTT	CASSPNADTEAFF
TRBD2	NA	TRBV27	TRBJ2-3	TGTGCCAGCAAACGCCGACTAGCGGGGGGAGATACGCAGTATTTT	CASKRRLAGGDTQYF
NA	few	TRBV30	TRBJ1-1	TGTGCCTGGAGCCCCGGACCGAGGAACACTGAAGCTTTCTTT	CAWSPGPRNTEAFF
TRBD2	NA	TRBV5-4	TRBJ2-1	TGTGCCAGCAGCTTAGTACGGGGGGCCTACAATGAGCAGTTCTTC	CASSLVRGAYNEQFF
NA	NA	TRBV4-3	TRBJ2-3	TGCGCCAGCAGCCAAGATACCGCCATCGACCTTACAGATACGCAGTATTTT	CASSQDTAIDLTDTQYF
NA	NA	TRBV2	TRBJ1-2	TGTGCCAGCAGGGCCCTTTTGGATTATGGCTACACCTTC	CASRALLDYGYTF
NA	few	TRBV7-9	TRBJ2-3	TGTGCCAGCAGCTTAGGAGGAGAAATCACAGATACGCAGTATTTT	CASSLGGEITDTQYF
NA	NA	TRBV7-9	TRBJ1-1	TGTGCCAGCAGCTCAATCTTGCGCACGACTGAAGCTTTCTTT	CASSSILRTTEAFF
NA	NA	TRBV5-6	TRBJ1-6	TGTGCCAGCAGCGGTGTCAGAAATAATTCACCCCTCCACTTT	CASSGVRNNSPLHF
NA	NA	TRBV29-1	TRBJ1-1	TGCAGCGTTGACGGGGGGCGGGGAGTGAGCACTGAAGCTTTCTTT	CSVDGGRGVSTEAFF
NA	NA	TRBV29-1	TRBJ2-3	TGCAGCGTTGAGTCCGGCTTTGGGGGAACGCAGTATTTT	CSVESGFGGTQYF
TRBD1	few	TRBV6-5	TRBJ2-3	TGTGCCAGCAGTTACCGGGACCAGGGGGCAGATACGCAGTATTTT	CASSYRDQGADTQYF
NA	NA	TRBV9	TRBJ2-4	TGTGCCAGCAGCTCTCGGGGGGCGTTGAGTGGAAACATTCAGTACTTC	CASSSRGALSGNIQYF
NA	NA	TRBV14	TRBJ2-5	TGTGCCAGCAGCCAGAGTCAGCAAGAGACCCAGTACTTC	CASSQSQQETQYF
NA	NA	TRBV30	TRBJ2-4	TGTGCCTGGAAACAGGGAGCCAAAAACATTCAGTACTTC	CAWKQGAKNIQYF
NA	few	TRBV7-2	TRBJ1-4	TGTGCCAGCAGCTTAGGAGGGGAACCTAATGAAAAACTGTTTTTT	CASSLGGEPNEKLFF
NA	NA	TRBV4-1	TRBJ2-5	TGCGCCAGCAGCCCGGTGGCCCAAGAGACCCAGTACTTC	CASSPVAQETQYF
NA	NA	TRBV29-1	TRBJ2-5	TGCAGCGTTGGAACAGAGGAGGAGACCCAGTACTTC	CSVGTEEETQYF
TRBD2	NA	TRBV5-4	TRBJ2-1	TGTGCCAGCAGCTCCGGGACTAGCACCAATGAGCAGTTCTTC	CASSSGTSTNEQFF
TRBD1	NA	TRBV18	TRBJ2-5	TGTGCCAGCTCACCAACGACAGGGGAGACCCAGTACTTC	CASSPTTGETQYF
TRBD1	few	TRBV7-2	TRBJ1-5	TGTGCCAGCAGCTTAGGACAGGGACTCCAGCCCCAGCATTTT	CASSLGQGLQPQHF
NA	NA	TRBV15	TRBJ2-2	TGTGCCACCAGCAGAGATTTCGAGAGCGGGGAGCTGTTTTTT	CATSRDFESGELFF
NA	NA	TRBV29-1	TRBJ1-2	TGCAGCGTTGTACCCGGGAGGGGAAACTATGGCTACACCTTC	CSVVPGRGNYGYTF
NA	NA	TRBV4-1	TRBJ2-5	TGCGCCAGCAGCCCCCGTCCCGCTCCGACCCAGTACTTC	CASSPRPAPTQYF
NA	NA	TRBV25-1	TRBJ2-3	TGTGCCAGCAGTGCCGGAACGCGGGACACAGATACGCAGTATTTT	CASSAGTRDTDTQYF
NA	few	TRBV4-1	TRBJ1-6	TGCGCCAGCAGCCCCCAGGGGATCAGGAATTCACCCCTCCACTTT	CASSPQGIRNSPLHF
NA	NA	TRBV5-1	TRBJ1-1	TGCGCCAGCAGCTTGGTCGGGGGGTACGACACTGAAGCTTTCTTT	CASSLVGGYDTEAFF
NA	NA	TRBV7-6	TRBJ2-7	TGTGCCAGCAGCTTAAGGGTTGGCAGGGGGGGCCACGAGCAGTACTTC	CASSLRVGRGGHEQYF
NA	NA	TRBV29-1	TRBJ2-5	TGCAGCGTTGCGCAGGGGCAAGAGACCCAGTACTTC	CSVAQGQETQYF
NA	NA	TRBV7-9	TRBJ1-2	TGTGCCAGCAGCCCCCTCTCCCTCGGGGTCTATGGCTACACCTTC	CASSPLSLGVYGYTF
NA	NA	TRBV7-9	TRBJ2-7	TGTGCCAGCAGCTTAGCGGGGCCTAGGGACGAGCAGTACTTC	CASSLAGPRDEQYF
NA	NA	TRBV29-1	TRBJ2-3	TGCAGCGTTGAGGGGACTTACACAGATACGCAGTATTTT	CSVEGTYTDTQYF
TRBD1	NA	TRBV25-1	TRBJ1-2	TGTGCCAGCAGTCCTCAAGCCGGGACAGGGGATTATGGCTACACCTTC	CASSPQAGTGDYGYTF
TRBD1	few	TRBV6-5	TRBJ1-2	TGTGCCAGCAATAGATGGGACAGTAACTATGGCTACACCTTC	CASNRWDSNYGYTF
NA	NA	TRBV28	TRBJ1-1	TGTGCCACATCCCCGGGGGCACGGAACACTGAAGCTTTCTTT	CATSPGARNTEAFF
NA	few	TRBV28	TRBJ2-1	TGTGCCAGCCGGGAAGCTTTGAAGCAGTTCTTC	CASREALKQFF
NA	NA	TRBV6-1	TRBJ2-1	TGTGCCAGCAGTCTTTACAATGAGCAGTTCTTC	CASSLYNEQFF
NA	NA	TRBV7-9	TRBJ2-2	TGTGCCAGCAGCCTCAAGAACACCGGGGAGCTGTTTTTT	CASSLKNTGELFF
NA	NA	TRBV29-1	TRBJ2-5	TGCAGCGTTGAGATGGGTCCCCAAGAGACCCAGTACTTC	CSVEMGPQETQYF
TRBD1	few	TRBV29-1	TRBJ1-1	TGCAGCGTTGAGGGACAGGGGTTAAGAGCTCCGATGTTT	CSVEGQGLRAPMF
NA	NA	TRBV25-1	TRBJ1-1	TGTGCCAGCAGTGAATATAGTAGGCCACAGGCTGAAGCTTTCTTT	CASSEYSRPQAEAFF
NA	NA	TRBV9	TRBJ2-7	TGTGCCAGCAGCGTAGGAGCAGGGGTTCACTACGAGCAGTACTTC	CASSVGAGVHYEQYF
TRBD1	once	TRBV29-1	TRBJ1-1	TGCAGCGTTTCAGGGGGGCCCGACACTGAAGCTTTCTTT	CSVSGGPDTEAFF
TRBD1	once	TRBV29-1	TRBJ1-1	TGCAGCGTAAAACAGGGGGCCATGAACACTGAAGCTTTCTTT	CSVKQGAMNTEAFF
NA	NA	TRBV5-6	TRBJ1-2	TGTGCCAGCACCCGGGGGGACCTGGGGTATGGCTACACCTTC	CASTRGDLGYGYTF
TRBD1	once	TRBV5-1	TRBJ1-1	TGCGCCAGCACCATCAATGCGGACAGGCAGAACGCTGAAGCTTTCTTT	CASTINADRQNAEAFF
TRBD1	NA	TRBV18	TRBJ1-6	TGTGCCAGCTCACCAAGGGACAGGGTGGATAATTCACCCCTCCACTTT	CASSPRDRVDNSPLHF
NA	few	TRBV7-2	TRBJ2-3	TGTGCCAGCAGCCAAGTGGGGCACGGGGATACGCAGTATTTT	CASSQVGHGDTQYF
NA	NA	TRBV30	TRBJ2-3	TGTGCCTGGAATGCGGCCGGGACAGATACGCAGTATTTT	CAWNAAGTDTQYF
NA	NA	TRBV28	TRBJ1-4	TGTGCCAGCAGTCCTGGTTTGACGCGTGCGGAAAAACTGTTTTTT	CASSPGLTRAEKLFF
NA	NA	TRBV9	TRBJ2-1	TGTGCCAGCAGCGTAGTAGCTAGCGACAATGAGCAGTTCTTC	CASSVVASDNEQFF
NA	NA	TRBV13	TRBJ2-5	TGTGCCAGCAGCTCCGGGCTGGGGGAGACCCAGTACTTC	CASSSGLGETQYF
TRBD1	few	TRBV29-1	TRBJ1-2	TGCAGCGTTGAGGCGACAGGGACCGGGGGCTACACCTTC	CSVEATGTGGYTF
TRBD2	few	TRBV15	TRBJ2-5	TGTGCCACCAGCAGAGTGCGGGGGGGCGGAGAGACCCAGTACTTC	CATSRVRGGGETQYF
NA	NA	TRBV7-9	TRBJ2-7	TGTGCCAGCAGCTCATCCGTTTGGCCAGGGGAGGACGAGCAGTACTTC	CASSSSVWPGEDEQYF
TRBD2	NA	TRBV28	TRBJ2-5	TGTGCCAGCAGTCCTCCCGGGACTAGCGGGGGGGTACTCAACTTC	CASSPPGTSGGVLNF
NA	once	TRBV29-1	TRBJ2-4	TGCAGCGTTTGGATTCGGGAAGGCATTCAGTACTTC	CSVWIREGIQYF
TRBD2	NA	TRBV29-1	TRBJ2-5	TGCAGCGTCGGGACTAGCGAGGAGACCCAGTACTTC	CSVGTSEETQYF